A selection of T cell receptor beta chains follows, all from one sample in a study of shared clonotypes between healthy human individuals. Clones were read by immunoSEQ multiplex PCR, and TCRdb kept only the in-frame ones, dropping some. The table includes roughly 2.5 million clones, around 94% detected once. Sequences were obtained from naive CD4+ T cells sorted from blood. The receptor source for this set is a man aged 18 to 30 in good health. Each CDR3 is given with its conserved first and last residue. D genes are given only for firm matches.

TRBJ2-7 | TRBV5-5 | TRBD1 | TGTGCCAGCAGCGCCTCCGGGACAGGGGGTCGGCAGCAGTACTTC | CASSASGTGGRQQYF
TRBJ2-5 | TRBV7-3 | TRBD2 | TGTGCCAGCAGCTCGGGAAGCGGGGCCGAAGAGACCCAGTACTTC | CASSSGSGAEETQYF
TRBJ2-1 | TRBV5-1 | TRBD1 | TGCGCCAGCAGCTTGGAGGGACAGGGCCACAATGAGCAGTTCTTC | CASSLEGQGHNEQFF
TRBJ2-3 | TRBV11-2 | - | TGTGCCAGCAGCTTAGTTTCAGGGTTAACTAGCACAGATACGCAGTATTTT | CASSLVSGLTSTDTQYF
TRBJ2-5 | TRBV5-1 | TRBD1 | TGCGCCAGCAGCTTGGAGACAGGGCAAGAGACCCAGTACTTC | CASSLETGQETQYF
TRBJ2-7 | TRBV5-5 | TRBD2 | TGTGCCAGCAGCTTGGCACAGTCCGGACTAGCGGGAGGGAGCTCCTACGAGCAGTACTTC | CASSLAQSGLAGGSSYEQYF
TRBJ1-5 | TRBV4-1 | - | TGCGCCAGCAGCCAAGAATTGGTCGGTCAGCCCCAGCATTTT | CASSQELVGQPQHF
TRBJ2-3 | TRBV6-6 | - | TGTGCCAGCAGTCGGGGAGATACGCAGTATTTT | CASSRGDTQYF
TRBJ2-3 | TRBV6-1 | TRBD2 | TGTGCCAGCAGTGAACAGCGGGGAACCACAGATACGCAGTATTTT | CASSEQRGTTDTQYF
TRBJ2-1 | TRBV19 | TRBD2 | TGTGCCAGTTGTCCTAGCGGAAGTAATGAGCAGTTCTTC | CASCPSGSNEQFF
TRBJ1-6 | TRBV2 | - | TGTGCCAGCAGACCCGATGTCGGCTCATATAATTCACCCCTCCACTTT | CASRPDVGSYNSPLHF
TRBJ1-5 | TRBV30 | - | TGTGCCTGGAGTTTCTCGGACGGTTACAATCAGCCCCAGCATTTT | CAWSFSDGYNQPQHF
TRBJ1-2 | TRBV6-5 | - | TGTGCCAGCAGTTACGGCGGGCTCTATGGCTACACCTTC | CASSYGGLYGYTF
TRBJ2-3 | TRBV5-1 | TRBD2 | TGCGCCAGCAGCTTTGAGGAGCGGGGGGGCACAGATACGCAGTATTTT | CASSFEERGGTDTQYF
TRBJ1-2 | TRBV15 | - | TGTGCCACCCGGGGAGAATTGGGTGGCTACACCTTC | CATRGELGGYTF
TRBJ2-7 | TRBV5-1 | TRBD1 | TGCGCCAGCAGCTTGGGCGGCAGTTCAGGGGGCTACGAGCAGTACTTC | CASSLGGSSGGYEQYF
TRBJ1-1 | TRBV5-4 | - | TGTGCCAGCAGCTTGGATCAAGGGAGCACTGAAGCTTTCTTT | CASSLDQGSTEAFF
TRBJ1-2 | TRBV19 | TRBD1 | TGTGCCAGTACCCTGTCAGGGACAAGGGACAGCAACTATGGCTACACCTTC | CASTLSGTRDSNYGYTF